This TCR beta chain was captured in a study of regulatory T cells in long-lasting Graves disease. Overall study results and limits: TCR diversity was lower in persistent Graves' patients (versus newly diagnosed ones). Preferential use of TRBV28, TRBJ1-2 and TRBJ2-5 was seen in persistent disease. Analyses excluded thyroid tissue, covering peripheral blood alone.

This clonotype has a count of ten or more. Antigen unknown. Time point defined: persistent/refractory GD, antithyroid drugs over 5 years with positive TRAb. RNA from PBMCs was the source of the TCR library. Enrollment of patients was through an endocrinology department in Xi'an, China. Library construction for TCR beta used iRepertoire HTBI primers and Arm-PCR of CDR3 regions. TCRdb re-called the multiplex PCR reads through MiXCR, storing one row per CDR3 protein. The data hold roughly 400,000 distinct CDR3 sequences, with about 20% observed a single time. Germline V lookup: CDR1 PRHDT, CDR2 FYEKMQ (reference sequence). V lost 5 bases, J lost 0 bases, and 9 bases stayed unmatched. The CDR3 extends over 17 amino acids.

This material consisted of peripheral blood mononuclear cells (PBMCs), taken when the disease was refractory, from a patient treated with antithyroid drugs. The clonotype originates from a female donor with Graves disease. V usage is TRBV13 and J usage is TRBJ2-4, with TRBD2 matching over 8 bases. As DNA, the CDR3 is TGTGCCAGCAGCCCCAGCACGGGAGGGGAAGCCAAAAACATTCAGTACTTC. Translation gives CASSPSTGGEAKNIQYF.